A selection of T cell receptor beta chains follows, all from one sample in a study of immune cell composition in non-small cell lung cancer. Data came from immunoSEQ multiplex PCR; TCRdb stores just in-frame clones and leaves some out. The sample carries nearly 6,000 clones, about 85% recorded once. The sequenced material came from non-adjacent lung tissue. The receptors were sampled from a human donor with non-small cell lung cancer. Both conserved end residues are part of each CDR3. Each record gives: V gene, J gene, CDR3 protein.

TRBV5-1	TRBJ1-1	CASSLERIQGIMNTEAFF
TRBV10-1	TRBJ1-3	CASSDEGEYSGNTIYF
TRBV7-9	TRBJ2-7	CASSLAGGNEQYF
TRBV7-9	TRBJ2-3	CASSFHSYTQYF
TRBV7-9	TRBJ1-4	CASSRTGIRDEKLFF
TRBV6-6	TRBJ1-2	CASTFERQYGYTF
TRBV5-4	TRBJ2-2	CASRRDRGIVGGELFF
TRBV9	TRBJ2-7	CASSVEGGGLSEQYF
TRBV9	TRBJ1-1	CASSVSPGAEDIKAFF
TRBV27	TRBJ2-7	CASSLLTSGRVNEQYF
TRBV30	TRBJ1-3	CAWSVEGHLRNTIYF
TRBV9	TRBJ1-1	CASSADRGQGGWNTEAFF
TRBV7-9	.	CASSPTMGAGGTYEQYF
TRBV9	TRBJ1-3	CASSDGTVGNTIYF
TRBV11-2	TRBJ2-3	CASRRGVRTDTQYF
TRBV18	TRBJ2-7	CASSRGSQTYEQYF
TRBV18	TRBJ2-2	CASSPPRLAGGGTGELFF
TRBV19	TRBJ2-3	CASSIGDTRRDTQYF
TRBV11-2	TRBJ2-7	CASSSGQPLREQYF
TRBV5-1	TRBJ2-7	CASSRDRGSYEQYF
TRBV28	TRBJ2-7	CASSQSTGGLGEQYF
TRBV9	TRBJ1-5	CASSVSGQSNQPQHF
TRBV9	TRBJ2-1	CASSVAGQRGYNEQFF
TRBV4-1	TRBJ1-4	CASSQDLKQVEKLFF
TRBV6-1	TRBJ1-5	CASEVAYSNQPQHF
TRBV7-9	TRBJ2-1	CASSPSPSSMGNEQFF
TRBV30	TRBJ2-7	CAWSGQGGDRRDGPLLSYEQYF
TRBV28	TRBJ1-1	CASSVNTEAFF
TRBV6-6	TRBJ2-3	CASSLRTGIFTDTQYF
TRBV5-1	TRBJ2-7	CASSPTSGTTEQYF
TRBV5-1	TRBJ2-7	CASSPTGATYEQYF
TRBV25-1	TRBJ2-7	CASRASGLLYEQYF
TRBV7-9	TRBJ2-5	CASSSQGTWETQYF
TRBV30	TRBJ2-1	CARGNYNEQFF
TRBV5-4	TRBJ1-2	CASSWGWGESYGYTF
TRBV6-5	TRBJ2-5	CASRRGSIETQYF
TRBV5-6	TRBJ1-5	CASSFAYGNQPQHF
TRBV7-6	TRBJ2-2	CASSARGGGTGELFF
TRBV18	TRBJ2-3	CASSPIAGEVTDTQYF
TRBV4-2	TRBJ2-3	CASSQEGQPRTDTQYF
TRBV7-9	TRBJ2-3	CASSSGTSGRTDTQYF
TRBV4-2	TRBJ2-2	CASSQGPGGPDTGELFF
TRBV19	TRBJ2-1	CATSRPENEQFF
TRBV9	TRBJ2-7	CASSVGAGGTNTRTEQYF
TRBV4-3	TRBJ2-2	CASSQGRAPAGELFF
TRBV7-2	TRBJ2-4	CASSIKAGETKNIQYF
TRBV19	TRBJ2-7	CASGPTGVAYEQYF
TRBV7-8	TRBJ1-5	CASGGASNQPQHF
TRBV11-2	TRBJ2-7	CASSRVAGSYEQYF
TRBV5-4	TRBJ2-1	CASSLQGAGNEQFF